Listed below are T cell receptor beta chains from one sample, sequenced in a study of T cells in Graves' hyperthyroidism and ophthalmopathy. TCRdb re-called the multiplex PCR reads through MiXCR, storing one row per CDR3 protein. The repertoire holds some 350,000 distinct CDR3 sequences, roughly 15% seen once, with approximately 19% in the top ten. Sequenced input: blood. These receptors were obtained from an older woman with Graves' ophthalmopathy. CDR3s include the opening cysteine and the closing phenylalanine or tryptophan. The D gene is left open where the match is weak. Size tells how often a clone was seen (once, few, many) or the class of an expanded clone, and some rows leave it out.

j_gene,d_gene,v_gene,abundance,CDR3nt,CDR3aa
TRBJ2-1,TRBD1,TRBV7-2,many,TGTGCCAGCAGCTTGAAGGGGGCGGTGAATGAGCAGTTCTTC,CASSLKGAVNEQFF
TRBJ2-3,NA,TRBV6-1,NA,TGTGCCAGCAGTACGCGGGGTCCCACAGATACGCAGTATTTT,CASSTRGPTDTQYF
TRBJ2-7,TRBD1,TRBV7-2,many,TGTGCCAGCAGCTTCGGCTGGGGGACAGAACCCTACGAGCAGTACTTC,CASSFGWGTEPYEQYF
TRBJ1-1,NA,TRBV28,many,TGTGCCAGCAGGGAAAGCAGCTTTGAAGCTTTCTTT,CASRESSFEAFF
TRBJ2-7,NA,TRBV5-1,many,TGCGCCATCACTTTGGACAGCCGGGGAGCCCCCGAGCAGTACTTC,CAITLDSRGAPEQYF
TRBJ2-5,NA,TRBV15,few,TGTGCCACCAGCAGAGACAGGGCGGAGGAGACCCAGTACTTC,CATSRDRAEETQYF
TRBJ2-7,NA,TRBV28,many,TGTGCCACCTGTGGACTCTCCTACGAGCAGTACTTC,CATCGLSYEQYF
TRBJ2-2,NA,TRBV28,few,TGTGCCAGCAGTTTAAGGCTAGCGCTGAACACCGGGGAGCTGTTTTTT,CASSLRLALNTGELFF
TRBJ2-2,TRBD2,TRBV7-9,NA,TGTGCCAGCAGTCAGCTTCTAGCGGGAGCACCGAACACCGGGGAGCTGTTTTTT,CASSQLLAGAPNTGELFF
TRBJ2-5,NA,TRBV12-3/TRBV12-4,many,TGTGCCAGCAGTTTAGCGTTATTGGGGGAGGTCGGAGAGACCCAGTACTTC,CASSLALLGEVGETQYF
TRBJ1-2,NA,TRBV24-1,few,TGTGCCACCTCCCCGGGGGGGGCCCTAGCGTATGGCTACACCTTC,CATSPGGALAYGYTF
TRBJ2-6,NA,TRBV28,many,TGTGCCAGCAGCCTTCCTGGGGCCAACGTCCTGACTTTC,CASSLPGANVLTF
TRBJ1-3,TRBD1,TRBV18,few,TGTGCCAGCACACAGGGGGCTGGAAACACCATATATTTT,CASTQGAGNTIYF
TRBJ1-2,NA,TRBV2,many,TGTGCCAGCAGCCCCGACGGGACTTATGACTATGGCTACACCTTC,CASSPDGTYDYGYTF
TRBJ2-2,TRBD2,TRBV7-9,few,TGTGCCAGCAGCTCACCTTGGACTAGCGGGAGAAGGGACACCGGGGAGCTGTTTTTT,CASSSPWTSGRRDTGELFF
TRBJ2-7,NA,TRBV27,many,TGTGCCAGCAGTCCCCAAGAAGGACCGAAATACGAGCAGTACTTC,CASSPQEGPKYEQYF
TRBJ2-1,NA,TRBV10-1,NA,TGCGCCAGCAGTGAAACGGGGATCTACAATGAGCAGTTCTTC,CASSETGIYNEQFF
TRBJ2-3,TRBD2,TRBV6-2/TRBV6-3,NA,TGTGCCAGCAGTCTAACGGGACTAGCGGGGCGCACAGATACGCAGTATTTT,CASSLTGLAGRTDTQYF
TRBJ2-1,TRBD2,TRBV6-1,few,TGTGCCAGTAATAGAGGGCGGGAGGGCCGTGGGGATGAGCAGTTCTTC,CASNRGREGRGDEQFF
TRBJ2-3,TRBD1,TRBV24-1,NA,TGTGCCACCAGTGACCCTGGGACAGGGTTGACGCAGTATTTT,CATSDPGTGLTQYF
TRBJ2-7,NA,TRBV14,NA,TGTGCCAGCAGCCCGACCCTAGCTTCCGAGCAGTACTTC,CASSPTLASEQYF
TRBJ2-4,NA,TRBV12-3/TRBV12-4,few,TGTGCCAGCAGCGGGTTCGGGGGTAACCCCAAAAACATTCAGTACTTC,CASSGFGGNPKNIQYF
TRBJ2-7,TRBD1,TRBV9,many,TGTGCCAGCAGCGTAGGACAGGGGGCCTCCTACGAGCAGTACTTC,CASSVGQGASYEQYF
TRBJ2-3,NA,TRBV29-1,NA,TGCAGCATTGACGTAGCGCCGACAGATACGCAGTATTTT,CSIDVAPTDTQYF
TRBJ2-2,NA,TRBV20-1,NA,TGCAGTGCTCGCGGGGAAAACACCGGGGAGCTGTTTTTT,CSARGENTGELFF
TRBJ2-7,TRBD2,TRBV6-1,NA,TGTGCCAGCAGATACCGGTCCAGCGGGAGCTACGAGCAGTACTTC,CASRYRSSGSYEQYF
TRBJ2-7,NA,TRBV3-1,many,TGTGCCAGCAGCCAAGAAGTGTACGAGCAGTACTTC,CASSQEVYEQYF
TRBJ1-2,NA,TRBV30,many,TGTGCCTGGAGTCCTAAGGGGCGCGGCTACACCTTC,CAWSPKGRGYTF
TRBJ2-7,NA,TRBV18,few,TGTGCCAGCAGATTTAGCGAGCAGTACTTC,CASRFSEQYF
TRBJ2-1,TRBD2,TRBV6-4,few,TGTGCCAGCTCTGCCCTCAGGGCGGGGGGGTACAATGAGCAGTTCTTC,CASSALRAGGYNEQFF
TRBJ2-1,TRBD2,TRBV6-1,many,TGTGCCAGCAGTAGGACGACTAGCGGAGTCTACAATGAGCAGTTCTTC,CASSRTTSGVYNEQFF
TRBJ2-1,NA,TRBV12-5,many,TGTGCTAGTGGTTTGGTACTAGGGGACGGTGAGCAGTTCTTC,CASGLVLGDGEQFF
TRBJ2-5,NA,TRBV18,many,TGTGCCAGCTCACTGAAACGCCAGGGTATGGAGACCCAGTACTTC,CASSLKRQGMETQYF
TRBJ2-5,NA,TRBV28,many,TGTGCCAGCAGTTTATTGACACCTCGAGAGACCCAGTACTTC,CASSLLTPRETQYF